This T cell receptor (beta chain) is from a study of shared clonotypes between healthy human individuals. Study conclusions and caveats: Generally, naive subsets came out with larger estimated richness than memory subsets. An effect of sequencing depth on clonotype sharing among donors was expected. The donor pool, a small one, limited the genetic and exposure-history diversity represented.

The CDR3 is 15 amino acids. Germline loops: CDR1 SNHLY, CDR2 FYNNEI. With 6 bases removed from V and 2 bases from J, the gap between germline ends came to 16 bases. This clone was counted once. What it binds is not known. Every donor was a Caucasian adult from Nashville, Tennessee. Here immunoSEQ multiplex PCR was the method, and the copy in TCRdb shows in-frame clones only, minus some. The sample lists around 1.6 million clones; nearly 99% were seen once. The V and J genes are TRBV2 and TRBJ1-1; D is unresolved. Sequenced: naive CD4+ T cells sorted from blood. Subset described: CD45RA+ positively selected. The receptor's source is a young man in good health. The CDR3 spells CASRIPGVFNTEAFF. CDR3 coding DNA: TGTGCCAGCAGGATCCCTGGGGTTTTTAACACTGAAGCTTTCTTT.